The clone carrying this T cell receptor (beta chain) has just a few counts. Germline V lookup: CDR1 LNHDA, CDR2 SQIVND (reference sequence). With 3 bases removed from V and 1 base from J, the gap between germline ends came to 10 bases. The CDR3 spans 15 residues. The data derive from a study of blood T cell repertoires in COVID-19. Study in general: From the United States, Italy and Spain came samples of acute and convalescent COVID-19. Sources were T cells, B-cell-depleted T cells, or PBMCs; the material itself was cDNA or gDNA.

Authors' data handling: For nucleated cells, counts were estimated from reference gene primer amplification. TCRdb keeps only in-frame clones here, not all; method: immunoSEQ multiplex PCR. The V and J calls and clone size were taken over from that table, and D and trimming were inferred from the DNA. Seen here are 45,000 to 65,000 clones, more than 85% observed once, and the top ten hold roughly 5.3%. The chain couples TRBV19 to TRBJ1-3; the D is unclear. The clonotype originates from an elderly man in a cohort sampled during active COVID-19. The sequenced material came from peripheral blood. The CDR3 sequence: CASSILSRSGNTIYF. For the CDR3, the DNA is TGTGCCAGTAGTATTCTATCGAGGTCTGGAAACACCATATATTTT. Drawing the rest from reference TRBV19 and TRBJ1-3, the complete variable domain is DGGITQSPKYLFRKEGQNVTLSCEQNLNHDAMYWYRQDPGQGLRLIYYSQIVNDFQKGDIAEGYSVSREKKESFPLTVTSAQKNPTAFYLCASSILSRSGNTIYFGEGSWLTVV.